The 12 T cell receptor beta chains below all came from one sample that was sequenced in a study of T-cell memory formation after mild COVID-19. TCRdb reanalysed the 5' RACE reads using MiXCR and keeps one entry per CDR3 protein. Counted here are 350,000 or so distinct CDR3 sequences, more than 20% occurring once; the ten biggest clones make up around 20%. The sequenced sample was PBMCs or a T cell subset sorted from them (not recorded which). All receptors derive from a man aged 18 to 29 who had mild COVID-19 (a few samples of this study predate the infection). Cell type and time point are not known.

The sample holds many counts of this clonotype. The chain joins TRBV5-1 to TRBJ1-1; TRBD1 matches at 9 bases. Germline trimming cut 4 bases from V and 1 base from J; bases unmatched to any gene: 11. From germline, CDR1 is SGHRS and CDR2 YFSETQ. The CDR3 is 17 residues long. CDR3 protein: CASSRSRTGAQNTEAFF. The CDR3 nucleotides read TGCGCCAGCAGCAGGTCTCGGACAGGGGCACAGAACACTGAAGCTTTCTTT.

The J gene is TRBJ1-2, the V gene TRBV7-2; 9 bases agree with TRBD1. The CDR3 is 13 residues long. Germline V lookup: CDR1 SGHTA, CDR2 FQGNSA. V lost 5 bases and J lost 8; bases outside the gene matches: 6. The CDR3 DNA reads as TGTGCCAGCAGCCGGGGACAGGGAAGGGGCTACACCTTC. Translating gives CASSRGQGRGYTF.

This clonotype appeared a few times. The genes are TRBV5-1 and TRBJ2-7, with 9 bases aligning to TRBD1. The CDR3 is 13 amino acids. CDR1 is SGHRS and CDR2 is YFSETQ in the germline V gene. Trimming took 7 bases from V and 3 from J; bases not matched to a gene: 5. The CDR3 nucleotides are TGCGCCAGCGCGGACAGGGGAGGCTACGAGCAGTACTTC. Translating it yields CASADRGGYEQYF.

The chain employs TRBV5-1 and TRBJ1-4; TRBD1 might be the D (6 bases). This CDR3 contains 15 residues. Trimming pared 7 bases from V and 3 bases from J, leaving 16 bases between. Germline-derived CDR1 and CDR2 are SGHRS and YFSETQ. The CDR3 is CASGDGGLANEKLFF. The CDR3 DNA reads TGCGCCAGCGGGGACGGGGGCTTAGCTAATGAAAAACTGTTTTTT.

This clonotype was counted ten times or more. The V gene is TRBV5-1, the J gene TRBJ2-7; tentatively, D is TRBD1 (6 bases). The V gene's germline CDR1 is SGHRS and CDR2 YFSETQ. The length of the CDR3 is 13 residues. Trimming pared 2 bases from V and 6 bases from J, leaving 12 bases between. This CDR3 is CASSFTGPVEQYF. The DNA of the CDR3 is TGCGCCAGCAGCTTCACAGGGCCTGTCGAGCAGTACTTC.

CDR3 region: CASRPPPRGSYGYTF. As DNA, the CDR3 is TGTGCCAGCAGACCCCCCCCAAGAGGGTCCTATGGCTACACCTTC. This chain uses TRBV6-1 with TRBJ1-2; no definite D call. In germline, CDR1 is MNHNS, CDR2 SASEGT. The CDR3 runs to 15 residues. Trimming left V 6 bases short and J 4 bases short, with 18 bases between.

The gene calls are TRBV5-1 and TRBJ1-1, with a tentative D call TRBD1 (6 bases). V lost 2 bases to trimming and J lost 5 bases, with 16 bases between them. The CDR3 sequence is 15 residues long. From germline, CDR1 is SGHRS and CDR2 YFSETQ. The DNA for the CDR3 is TGCGCCAGCAGCTTAGACGGAGGGGGACGGACTGAAGCTTTCTTT. Translation gives CASSLDGGGRTEAFF.

This clonotype was seen more than once but under ten times. V is TRBV7-2 and J is TRBJ2-3; 9 nucleotides match TRBD1. The germline V gene has CDR1 SGHTA and CDR2 FQGNSA. CDR3 length equals 14 residues. The trim removed 5 bases at V and 2 bases at J, leaving 2 bases unmatched. The CDR3 is CASSRTGATDTQYF. The CDR3 DNA reads TGTGCCAGCAGCCGGACAGGGGCCACAGATACGCAGTATTTT.

This clonotype was seen many times. J is TRBJ1-6 and V is TRBV7-2; D might be TRBD1 (5 bases). The V end lost 2 bases, the J end lost 10 bases, and 12 bases lay between the germline ends. This CDR3 is 14 amino acids long. Germline values: CDR1 SGHTA, CDR2 FQGNSA. The CDR3 bases are TGTGCCAGCAGCTTATTCCCCAGGGACTCACCCCTCCACTTT. The encoded protein is CASSLFPRDSPLHF.

This sequence joins TRBV9 and TRBJ2-7, with D unclear. This CDR3 region has 13 residues. Trimming removed 6 bases at V and 2 bases at J, with 12 bases between. The germline V gene has CDR1 SGDLS and CDR2 YYNGEE. This chain's CDR3 is CASIAGGPYEQYV. CDR3 bases: TGTGCCAGCATCGCCGGTGGCCCCTACGAGCAGTACGTC.

This clonotype was seen a few times. V gene TRBV7-9 combines with J gene TRBJ1-1; a possible D gene is TRBD1 (6 bases). The CDR3 sequence is 15 residues long. V lost 4 bases and J 0 bases, leaving 12 bases between the germline ends. Germline-derived CDR1 and CDR2 are SEHNR and FQNEAQ (reference sequence). In DNA, the CDR3 is TGTGCCAGCAGCTCGAGGGGGAGACTGAACACTGAAGCTTTCTTT. It codes for CASSSRGRLNTEAFF.

This clonotype was counted between two and nine times. The CDR3: CASSLGTGEGYGYTF. CDR3 nucleotide sequence: TGCGCCAGCAGCTTGGGCACAGGAGAAGGGTATGGCTACACCTTC. The V gene is TRBV5-1, the J gene TRBJ1-2, with D possibly TRBD1 on 5 matching bases. Per germline, CDR1 SGHRS and CDR2 YFSETQ. The CDR3 length is 15 residues. V was shortened by 0 bases and J by 5 bases, with 14 bases between the two germline ends.